This TCR beta chain was sequenced for a study of T-cell memory formation after mild COVID-19. Study-level results: Shrinking CD4+ clones resided mostly in CM and EM, and CD8+ ones in EMRA.

V lost 5 bases and J 4 bases, leaving 14 bases between the germline ends. This CDR3 contains 14 residues. Libraries for TCRalpha and TCRbeta carried sample barcodes and unique molecular identifiers via 5'RACE. From the 5' RACE reads, TCRdb called clonotypes with MiXCR, one entry per CDR3 protein. The repertoire includes over 50,000 distinct CDR3 sequences, over 8.5% of them detected once, and over 9.5% sits in the top ten. This clonotype occurred many times. Its antigen is unidentified. The receptor comes from an adult woman who had mild COVID-19 (a few samples of this study predate the infection). Cell type and time point are not known. This chain links TRBV12-3 or TRBV12-4 with TRBJ1-2, with a weak D call TRBD1 (6 bases). The sample was PBMCs or a T cell subset sorted from them (not recorded which). For the CDR3, the DNA is TGTGCCAGCAGTCGGGACACCCGCCTCTATGGCTACACCTTC. It is translated as CASSRDTRLYGYTF.